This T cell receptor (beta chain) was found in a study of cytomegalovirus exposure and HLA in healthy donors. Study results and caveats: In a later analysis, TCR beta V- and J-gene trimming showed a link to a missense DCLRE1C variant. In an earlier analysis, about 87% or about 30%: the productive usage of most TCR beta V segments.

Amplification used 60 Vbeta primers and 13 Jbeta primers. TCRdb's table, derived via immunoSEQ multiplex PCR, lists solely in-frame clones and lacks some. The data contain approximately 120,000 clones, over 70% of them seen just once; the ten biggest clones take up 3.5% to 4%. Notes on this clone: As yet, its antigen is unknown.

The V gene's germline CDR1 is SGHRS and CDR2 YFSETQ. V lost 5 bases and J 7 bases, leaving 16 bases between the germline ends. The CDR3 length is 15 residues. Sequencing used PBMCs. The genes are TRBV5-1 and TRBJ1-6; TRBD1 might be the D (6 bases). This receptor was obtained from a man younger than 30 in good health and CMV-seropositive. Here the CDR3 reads CASRLTGLDNSPLHF. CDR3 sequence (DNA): TGCGCCAGCAGACTAACAGGGTTGGACAATTCACCCCTCCACTTT.